This T cell receptor beta chain was sequenced during a study of T-cell memory formation after mild COVID-19. Germline CDR1 reads SGHVS; CDR2 reads FQNEAQ. The CDR3 length is 15 residues. J gave up 4 bases and V 2 bases, and 5 bases lay outside the gene matches. This clonotype has just a few counts. Antigen specificity is unknown. Overall study results and limits: The finding that pre-infection memory included some responding clones suggested that cross-reactive memory joined.

Using its own MiXCR run on the 5' RACE reads, TCRdb lists one record per CDR3 protein. The data show some 40,000 distinct CDR3 sequences, about 6.1% seen once. The chain recombines TRBV7-8 with TRBJ1-5, with 7 bases aligning to TRBD1. Material for sequencing was PBMCs or a T cell subset sorted from them (not recorded which). The sequence was collected from an adult who had mild COVID-19 (a few samples of this study predate the infection). Cell type and time point are not known. CDR3 nucleotides: TGTGCCAGCAGCTTACGGGAGACAGGGAATCAGCCCCAGCATTTT. Translated: CASSLRETGNQPQHF.